Listed here are 3 T cell receptor beta chains from one sample, sequenced in a study of regulatory T cells in long-lasting Graves disease. TCR beta libraries were built with iRepertoire HTBI primers and Arm-PCR of CDR3 regions. TCRdb fed the multiplex PCR reads into MiXCR, producing one record per CDR3 protein. Among fewer than 550,000 distinct CDR3 sequences listed, 15% to 20% were seen once. Time point: newly diagnosed GD, antithyroid drugs for less than 3 months. The TCR library was made from RNA extracted from PBMCs. The sample was also reused in another study, on T cells in Graves' hyperthyroidism and ophthalmopathy.

Sequenced here: peripheral blood mononuclear cells (PBMCs), sampled at new diagnosis, from a patient treated with antithyroid drugs. The receptor set was obtained from a woman aged 35-60 years with Graves disease.

V usage is TRBV11-3 and J usage is TRBJ2-4; the match to TRBD2 covers 11 bases. The CDR3 spans 17 residues. J was trimmed by 1 base and V by 4 bases; bases with no gene match: 6. The germline V gene encodes CDR1 SGHNT and CDR2 YENEEA. In DNA form, the CDR3 reads TGTGCCAGCAGCTCAACATCTAGCGGGGGGGCCAAAAACATTCAGTACTTC. Translation gives CASSSTSSGGAKNIQYF.

The rearrangement joins TRBV10-3 to TRBJ1-2, with 11 nucleotides matching TRBD1. The CDR3 contains 13 residues. Unmatched junction bases numbered 7, after V lost 10 bases and J lost 6 bases. CDR1 and CDR2 (germline): ENHRY, SYGVKD. Here the CDR3 DNA reads TGTGCCACCAAGGACAGGGGGCTTGATGGCTACACCTTC. Amino acid sequence: CATKDRGLDGYTF.

This clonotype was counted only a few times. The chain recombines TRBV5-1 with TRBJ1-6, with D possibly matching TRBD1 (5 bases). Per germline, CDR1 SGHRS and CDR2 YFSETQ. V was pared by 4 bases and J by 2 bases, with 10 bases between. The CDR3 is 15 residues long. CDR3 DNA: TGCGCCAGCAGCCCGGGGGAGCCCTATAATTCACCCCTCCACTTT. Translated: CASSPGEPYNSPLHF.